The 27 T cell receptor beta chains below come from one sample, sequenced in a study of blood T cell repertoires in COVID-19. Assay: immunoSEQ multiplex PCR; the TCRdb copy retains only in-frame clones and omits some. Of roughly 200,000 clones listed, 85% are singletons. The sample was PBMCs or T cells enriched from blood (not recorded which). The receptor source for this set is a man aged 35-49 years who had recovered from COVID-19.

The rearrangement joins TRBV4-1 to TRBJ2-1; 11 positions agree with TRBD2. Losses at the gene ends were 2 bases for V and 7 bases for J; bases not matched to a gene: 13. This CDR3 has 18 residues. Germline CDR1 and CDR2: MGHRA and YSYEKL. DNA for the CDR3: TGCGCCAGCAGCCAATATGAGATACTAGCGGGAGTAGGTAATGAGCAGTTCTTC. Translating it yields CASSQYEILAGVGNEQFF.

The chain has TRBV3-1 (or the pseudogene TRBV3-2) and TRBJ2-1; D is perhaps TRBD2 (5 bases). This CDR3 comprises 14 residues. The germline V and J ends were trimmed by 1 base and 6 bases, with 10 bases remaining between them. CDR1 and CDR2 from the germline V gene are LGHDT and YNNKEL (reference sequence). In DNA, the CDR3 is TGTGCCAGCAGCCAAGGCCCTCGGGGCAATGAGCAGTTCTTC. As protein: CASSQGPRGNEQFF.

Many counts were recorded for this clone. The CDR3 protein is CASGPYQGSTDTQYF. The CDR3 coding sequence is TGTGCCAGCGGGCCTTATCAGGGAAGCACAGATACGCAGTATTTT. This chain connects TRBV27 to TRBJ2-3, with a tentative D call TRBD1 (5 bases). This CDR3 has 15 residues. Germline CDR1 reads MNHEY; CDR2 reads SMNVEV (reference sequence). Between the trimmed V and J ends, which lost 8 bases and 0 bases, there was a span of 15 bases.

This chain connects TRBV6-5 to TRBJ2-7; a possible D gene is TRBD1 (6 bases). The V gene lost 5 bases and the J gene lost 2 bases, with 13 bases spanning the gap. CDR3 length: 14 residues. Germline CDR1 reads MNHEY; CDR2 reads SVGAGI. CDR3 bases: TGTGCCAGCAGTACTTTAGACAGGCCCTACGAGCAGTACTTC. Encoded protein: CASSTLDRPYEQYF.

This clone was recorded a few times. The chain uses TRBV27 and TRBJ2-2, with D uncertain. From germline, CDR1 is MNHEY and CDR2 SMNVEV (reference sequence). The CDR3 spans 14 residues. V lost 5 bases, J lost 4 bases, and 11 bases lay in between. Here the CDR3 reads CASSPQPSTGELFF. CDR3 DNA sequence: TGTGCCAGCAGTCCCCAACCTAGCACCGGGGAGCTGTTTTTT.

The CDR3 DNA reads as TGTGCCAGCAGCTTCCCCGGGACAGCATTTTACGAGCAGTACTTC. Translation: CASSFPGTAFYEQYF. V and J are TRBV9 and TRBJ2-7; 7 nucleotides line up with TRBD1. The germline V gene has CDR1 SGDLS and CDR2 YYNGEE. This CDR3 has 15 residues. Losses at the gene ends were 4 bases for V and 4 bases for J; bases not matched to a gene: 11.

V is TRBV4-1 and J is TRBJ2-7; 12 nucleotides line up with TRBD2. J gave up 5 bases and V 0 bases, and 5 bases lay outside the gene matches. CDR3 length equals 16 residues. Germline assignment: CDR1 MGHRA and CDR2 YSYEKL. This CDR3 is CASSQDPSGRAHEQYF. CDR3 sequence (DNA): TGCGCCAGCAGCCAAGACCCTAGCGGGAGGGCCCACGAGCAGTACTTC.

The genes are TRBV25-1 and TRBJ2-1; 11 nucleotides line up with TRBD2. The CDR3 loop spans 14 amino acids. V shed 4 bases and J 8 bases; nucleotides not matched to a gene: 4. CDR1 MGHDK and CDR2 SYGVNS come from the germline V gene. The CDR3, as DNA: TGTGCCAGCAGTGGCACTAGCGGGAGATATGAGCAGTTCTTC. Encoded protein: CASSGTSGRYEQFF. Supplemented by reference TRBV25-1 and TRBJ2-1, the full variable domain reads EADIYQTPRYLVIGTGKKITLECSQTMGHDKMYWYQQDPGMELHLIHYSYGVNSTEKGDLSSESTVSRIRTEHFPLTLESARPSHTSQYLCASSGTSGRYEQFFGPGTRLTVL.

The chain carries TRBV18 and TRBJ1-1; TRBD1 might be the D (5 bases). The CDR3 consists of 16 residues. Germline values: CDR1 KGHSH, CDR2 LQKENI. Trimming cost V 1 base and J 2 bases, with 14 bases left between them. The chain's CDR3 is CASSPQELGVNTEAFF. The CDR3 DNA follows: TGTGCCAGCTCACCACAAGAGTTAGGGGTTAACACTGAAGCTTTCTTT.

The chain couples TRBV5-1 to TRBJ2-2; 7 bases line up with TRBD1. CDR3 length: 15 residues. Unmatched junction bases numbered 6, after V lost 4 bases and J lost 3 bases. Per the germline V gene, CDR1 is SGHRS and CDR2 is YFSETQ. The CDR3 sequence: CASSPRDRDTGELFF. In nucleotides, the CDR3 is TGCGCCAGCAGCCCCAGGGACAGAGACACCGGGGAGCTGTTTTTT.

The chain is built from TRBV5-6 and TRBJ1-2, with TRBD1 matching over 9 bases. The V gene end was trimmed by 0 bases and the J gene end by 6 bases; junction bases not matched to a gene: 9. This CDR3 region has 16 residues. Germline V gives CDR1 SGHDT, CDR2 YYEEEE. The CDR3: CASSLAQGADRDGYTF. In DNA form, the CDR3 reads TGTGCCAGCAGCTTGGCACAGGGGGCCGACAGGGATGGCTACACCTTC.

This sequence joins TRBV12-3 or TRBV12-4 and TRBJ2-7; possible D gene TRBD2, 6 bases. The germline V and J ends were trimmed by 3 bases and 2 bases, with 8 bases remaining between them. This CDR3 is built from 13 residues. The CDR3 nucleotides read TGTGCCAGCAGTTTTTCGGGGGCCTACGAGCAGTACTTC. It yields the protein CASSFSGAYEQYF.

This chain uses TRBV5-6 with TRBJ2-7; TRBD1 aligns across 9 bases. Germline loops: CDR1 SGHDT, CDR2 YYEEEE. The CDR3 contains 15 residues. Losses at the gene ends were 1 base for V and 9 bases for J; bases not matched to a gene: 11. CDR3 amino acids: CASSLSKRTGVAQYF. The CDR3 DNA follows: TGTGCCAGCAGCTTGTCTAAGAGGACAGGGGTTGCGCAGTACTTC. Full variable domain (outside the CDR3, taken from reference TRBV5-6 and TRBJ2-7): DAGVTQSPTHLIKTRGQQVTLRCSPKSGHDTVSWYQQALGQGPQFIFQYYEEEERQRGNFPDRFSGHQFPNYSSELNVNALLLGDSALYLCASSLSKRTGVAQYFGPGTRLTVT.

The chain recombines TRBV12-3 or TRBV12-4 with TRBJ2-7; the D is unclear. Trimming shortened V by 4 bases and J by 2 bases, and 9 bases separated the two germline ends. This CDR3 is built from 13 residues. The CDR3 bases are TGTGCCAGCAGTTCAACAGTGACCTACGAGCAGTACTTC. Protein: CASSSTVTYEQYF.

V and J are TRBV5-1 and TRBJ2-6, with a weak D call TRBD1 (5 bases). The CDR3 totals 16 residues. V was trimmed by 6 bases and J by 0 bases, leaving 13 bases between them. Germline CDR1 is SGHRS and CDR2 is YFSETQ. CDR3 DNA: TGCGCCAGCACCCCGACAGCCAACTCTGGGGCCAACGTCCTGACTTTC. Translation gives CASTPTANSGANVLTF.

The CDR3: CSVEEDGQFGQPQHF. Here the CDR3 DNA reads TGCAGCGTTGAAGAAGACGGACAGTTCGGTCAGCCCCAGCATTTT. The chain is built from TRBV29-1 and TRBJ1-5; D perhaps matches TRBD1 (6 bases). Germline V gene lookup returns CDR1 SQVTM and CDR2 ANQGSEA. The CDR3 totals 15 residues. Trimming took 0 bases from V and 6 from J, leaving 15 bases between them.

V gene TRBV24-1 combines with J gene TRBJ1-1, with a tentative D call TRBD1 (5 bases). CDR1 and CDR2 from the germline V gene are KGHDR and SFDVKD. This CDR3 region has 19 residues. Between the trimmed V and J ends, which lost 4 bases and 5 bases, there was a span of 28 bases. In DNA form, the CDR3 reads TGTGCCACCAGTGAACCCCACGCAAGGCAGGGAGGAAAAGGGACTGAAGCTTTCTTT. Its translation: CATSEPHARQGGKGTEAFF.

The V gene is TRBV5-6, the J gene TRBJ2-5, with D perhaps matching TRBD2 (5 bases). This CDR3 comprises 15 residues. CDR1 is SGHDT and CDR2 is YYEEEE in the germline V gene. Trimming removed 1 base from V and 1 base from J, with 11 bases in between. The CDR3 DNA follows: TGTGCCAGCAGCTTGCTGGGGAGAGCCCAAGAGACCCAGTACTTC. This sequence encodes CASSLLGRAQETQYF.

J is TRBJ1-1 and V is TRBV18; perhaps TRBD1 as D (6 bases). There are 16 residues in the CDR3. Germline values: CDR1 KGHSH, CDR2 LQKENI. The V end lost 4 bases, the J end lost 6 bases, and 21 bases lay between the germline ends. The CDR3 coding sequence is TGTGCCAGCTCACGAGAGGGGGTCACAGTGATGGCTGAAGCTTTCTTT. Residues: CASSREGVTVMAEAFF.

J is TRBJ2-2 and V is TRBV5-1; D not resolved. Trimming pared 0 bases from V and 4 bases from J, leaving 7 bases between. The CDR3 extends over 14 amino acids. The germline gives CDR1 SGHRS, CDR2 YFSETQ. The CDR3 DNA sequence: TGCGCCAGCAGCTTGGTAGTTACCACCGGGGAGCTGTTTTTT. Encoded protein: CASSLVVTTGELFF. The entire variable domain, with the rest obtained from reference TRBV5-1 and TRBJ2-2, is as follows: KAGVTQTPRYLIKTRGQQVTLSCSPISGHRSVSWYQQTPGQGLQFLFEYFSETQRNKGNFPGRFSGRQFSNSRSEMNVSTLELGDSALYLCASSLVVTTGELFFGEGSRLTVL.

V gene TRBV5-8 combines with J gene TRBJ2-1, with 13 bases that match TRBD2. The germline V gene has CDR1 SGHTS and CDR2 YDEGEE. V was pared by 3 bases and J by 7 bases, with 16 bases of the junction left unmatched. The CDR3 loop spans 19 amino acids. The CDR3 DNA sequence: TGTGCCAGCAGCTCCCTGAGACTAGCGGGAGGTTGGGGGAATAATGAGCAGTTCTTC. Its translation is CASSSLRLAGGWGNNEQFF.

This chain links TRBV24-1 with TRBJ2-7, with unresolved D. The germline V gene has CDR1 KGHDR and CDR2 SFDVKD. The CDR3 has 12 amino acids. Trimming shortened V by 1 base and J by 5 bases, and 5 bases separated the two germline ends. This CDR3 is CATSDFTDEQYF. The CDR3 nucleotides are TGTGCCACCAGTGATTTTACGGACGAGCAGTACTTC.

This rearrangement joins TRBV29-1 to TRBJ1-2, with 9 bases lining up with TRBD1. The length of the CDR3 is 13 residues. Germline V gives CDR1 SQVTM, CDR2 ANQGSEA. Trimming cost V 6 bases and J 4 bases; bases outside gene matches: 6. DNA of the CDR3: TGCAGCGTCGGGACAGGGAATGCCTATGGCTACACCTTC. It codes for CSVGTGNAYGYTF.

The CDR3 DNA is TGTGCCAGCAGCCCAGGGACTAGCGGGAAATTCTACGAGCAGTACTTC. It encodes CASSPGTSGKFYEQYF. This chain connects TRBV7-8 to TRBJ2-7; TRBD2 agrees at 13 bases. Germline CDR1 SGHVS, CDR2 FQNEAQ. The CDR3 loop spans 16 amino acids. The V and J ends lost 5 bases and 3 bases, in that order; junction bases with no gene match: 7.

This clone has only a few counts. This chain joins TRBV27 and TRBJ1-2; 8 nucleotides agree with TRBD1. V lost 3 bases to trimming and J lost 7 bases; unmatched junction nucleotides: 7. The germline V gene has CDR1 MNHEY and CDR2 SMNVEV (reference sequence). The CDR3 length is 14 residues. CDR3 residues: CASSFRGRGTGYTF. For the CDR3, the DNA is TGTGCCAGCAGTTTCAGGGGGCGCGGCACTGGCTACACCTTC.

The chain is built from TRBV7-3 and TRBJ2-2, with a tentative D call TRBD2 (5 bases). Germline CDR1 SGHTA, CDR2 FQGTGA. CDR3 length: 16 residues. Trimming cost V 5 bases and J 5 bases, with 18 bases left between them. The CDR3 protein is CASSPTGVLGTGELFF. CDR3 nucleotide sequence: TGTGCCAGCAGCCCTACCGGGGTTCTTGGTACCGGGGAGCTGTTTTTT. Variable domain in full (rest from reference TRBV7-3 and TRBJ2-2): GAGVSQTPSNKVTEKGKYVELRCDPISGHTALYWYRQSLGQGPEFLIYFQGTGAADDSGLPNDRFFAVRPEGSVSTLKIQRTERGDSAVYLCASSPTGVLGTGELFFGEGSRLTVL.

The CDR3 nucleotides read TGTGCCAGCACGGCAGGGGCCGGCACTGAAGCTTTCTTT. Amino acid sequence: CASTAGAGTEAFF. The V call is TRBV2, the J call TRBJ1-1; D is perhaps TRBD1 (6 bases). The ends were cut back, 7 bases at V and 4 bases at J, with 13 bases in the middle. The germline V gene encodes CDR1 SNHLY and CDR2 FYNNEI. The CDR3 length is 13 residues.